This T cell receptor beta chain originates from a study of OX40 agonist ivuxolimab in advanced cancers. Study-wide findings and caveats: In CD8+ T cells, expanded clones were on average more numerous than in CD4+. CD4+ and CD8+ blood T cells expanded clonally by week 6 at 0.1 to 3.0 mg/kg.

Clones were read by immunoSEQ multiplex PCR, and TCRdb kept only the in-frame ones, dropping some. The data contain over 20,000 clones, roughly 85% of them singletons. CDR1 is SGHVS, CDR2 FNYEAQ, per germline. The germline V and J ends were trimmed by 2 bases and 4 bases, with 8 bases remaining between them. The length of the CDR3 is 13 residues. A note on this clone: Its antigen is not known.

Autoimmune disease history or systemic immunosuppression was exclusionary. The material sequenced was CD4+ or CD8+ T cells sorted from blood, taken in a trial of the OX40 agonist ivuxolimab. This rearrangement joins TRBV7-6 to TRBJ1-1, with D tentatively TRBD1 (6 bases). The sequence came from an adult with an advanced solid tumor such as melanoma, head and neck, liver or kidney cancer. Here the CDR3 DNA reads TGTGCCAGCAGCTTACAGGGGCTCACTGAAGCTTTCTTT. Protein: CASSLQGLTEAFF.